This TCR beta chain derives from a study of shared T cell receptors in the human thymus. Sequenced by immunoSEQ multiplex PCR; TCRdb stores in-frame clones only, minus some. The sample lists about 730,000 clones, 80% to 90% occurring once. The germline gives CDR1 SGDLS, CDR2 YYNGEE. The CDR3 is 19 residues long. V lost 3 bases, J lost 0 bases, and 24 bases lay in between. This same sample was also taken into another study, of human thymus T cells. This second report adds: Thymic tissue was derived from resections collected during corrective heart surgery. Among thymic and blood repertoires, usage of V and J genes appeared biased.

The sequencing sample was made of thymocytes. This chain connects TRBV9 to TRBJ1-1; TRBD1 is a possible D gene (6 bases). This clonotype was sampled from a girl under two years old with a congenital heart defect. The CDR3 protein is CASSADPGAGPSMNTEAFF. CDR3 sequence (DNA): TGTGCCAGCAGCGCAGACCCAGGGGCCGGCCCCTCAATGAACACTGAAGCTTTCTTT.